The source of this T cell receptor beta chain is a study of T cell responses to AZD1222 COVID-19 vaccine. Sequencing used immunoSEQ multiplex PCR; TCRdb keeps in-frame clones, though not all of them. The sample has some 140,000 clones, 93% seen once; the top ten hold 2.5% to 4%. Note on this clone: The antigen is undetermined.

Study results and caveats: Repertoire sampling occurred only after the peak T cell response. Spike-specific TCR breadth and depth both grew after two AZD1222 doses.

The CDR3 covers 13 residues. Trimming took 4 bases from V and 8 from J, leaving 14 bases between them. Germline V gene sequence: CDR1 MDHEN, CDR2 SYDVKM. J is TRBJ1-2 and V is TRBV28, with D possibly TRBD1 on 5 matching bases. This TCR was sampled from an adult in good health. The input for sequencing was peripheral blood, taken on day 0 of AZD1222 vaccination. The CDR3 DNA sequence: TGTGCCAGCAGTTCTTCCCCCGGACACGGCTACACCTTC. It codes for CASSSSPGHGYTF.